These 9 T cell receptor beta chains were sequenced from one sample in a study of preoperative IRX-2 immunotherapy in early breast cancer. Treatment described: preoperative locoregional IRX-2 cytokine immunotherapy. Profiled with immunoSEQ multiplex PCR; TCRdb holds only in-frame clones, not every one. This sample has 35,000 to 40,000 clones; approximately 85% occur once, and the top ten carry about 1.5%. The sample consisted of lymph node tissue, taken after IRX-2 immunotherapy. The source of these receptors is a human donor with breast cancer.

The chain uses TRBV28 and TRBJ1-3, with D hard to call. V dropped 7 bases and J dropped 0 bases, with 7 bases sitting between them. The CDR3 sequence is 13 residues long. CDR1 MDHEN and CDR2 SYDVKM come from the germline V gene. CDR3 in DNA: TGTGCCAGCACGCAGAGCTCTGGAAACACCATATATTTT. Its protein product is CASTQSSGNTIYF.

The chain uses TRBV10-1 and TRBJ1-1; 9 bases agree with TRBD1. This CDR3 comprises 13 residues. Germline trimming cut 5 bases from V and 4 bases from J; bases unmatched to any gene: 2. Germline V CDR1 and CDR2: WNHNN, SYGVQD (reference sequence). CDR3 coding DNA: TGCGCCAGCAGTTCGACAGGGGGCACTGAAGCTTTCTTT. Translating it yields CASSSTGGTEAFF.

This chain connects TRBV23-1 to TRBJ1-2; no firm D call. TRBV23-1 is marked as an open reading frame, function uncertain. Trimming removed 6 bases from V and 9 bases from J, with 17 bases in between. The CDR3 is 13 residues long. The CDR3 nucleotides read TGCGCCAGCAGCCAAGAGGGTTCATTGAGCTACACCTTC. This encodes CASSQEGSLSYTF.

In its sample, this clone ranks as large. This sequence joins TRBV10-1 and TRBJ2-5; D not certain. V was shortened by 0 bases and J by 4 bases, with 12 bases between the two germline ends. The CDR3 has 15 residues. Germline V gene sequence: CDR1 WNHNN, CDR2 SYGVQD (reference sequence). CDR3 sequence reads: CASSESRSPRETQYF. The CDR3 DNA sequence: TGCGCCAGCAGTGAGTCGAGGTCCCCCCGAGAGACCCAGTACTTC.

The chain uses TRBV12-5 and TRBJ1-2; D perhaps matches TRBD1 (5 bases). CDR1 is LGHNT, CDR2 FRNRAP, per germline. CDR3 length: 13 amino acids. The CDR3 bases are TGTGCCAGCAACTTCGGGCAGGGCTATGGCTACACCTTC. As protein: CASNFGQGYGYTF.

This chain connects TRBV4-1 to TRBJ1-6; D unclear. V shed 0 bases and J shed 6 bases, with 3 bases lying between them. Germline CDR1 reads MGHRA; CDR2 reads YSYEKL. The CDR3 runs 13 residues. In nucleotides, the CDR3 is TGCGCCAGCAGCCAAGAACCTAATTCACCCCTCCACTTT. It translates to CASSQEPNSPLHF.

This sequence joins TRBV19 and TRBJ1-1; D unclear. Germline V gives CDR1 LNHDA, CDR2 SQIVND (reference sequence). This CDR3 contains 16 residues. V lost 2 bases to trimming and J lost 1 base, with 14 bases between them. The CDR3 is CASSIPVTSPNTEAFF. The CDR3 DNA follows: TGTGCCAGTAGTATACCAGTAACTTCCCCGAACACTGAAGCTTTCTTT. The full variable domain, completed using reference TRBV19 and TRBJ1-1, is DGGITQSPKYLFRKEGQNVTLSCEQNLNHDAMYWYRQDPGQGLRLIYYSQIVNDFQKGDIAEGYSVSREKKESFPLTVTSAQKNPTAFYLCASSIPVTSPNTEAFFGQGTRLTVV.

The chain joins TRBV4-1 to TRBJ2-7, with D perhaps being TRBD1 or TRBD2 (5 bases each). Trimming removed 1 base from V and 3 bases from J, with 13 bases in between. Germline V gene sequence: CDR1 MGHRA, CDR2 YSYEKL. The CDR3 extends over 15 amino acids. In DNA form, the CDR3 reads TGCGCCAGCAGCCAAGGAGACAGTCGGGACTACGAGCAGTACTTC. Its translation is CASSQGDSRDYEQYF.

The J gene is TRBJ2-3, the V gene TRBV6-8, with TRBD1 matching over 9 bases. Per the germline V gene, CDR1 is MNHGY and CDR2 is SAAAGT. Trimming cost V 10 bases and J 1 base; bases outside gene matches: 9. The CDR3 sequence is 15 residues long. Here the CDR3 reads CAIRGRDRGTDTQYF. The CDR3, as DNA: TGTGCCATCAGAGGCCGGGACAGGGGCACAGATACGCAGTATTTT.